Below are 27 T cell receptor beta chains sequenced from a single sample in a study of cytomegalovirus exposure and HLA in healthy donors. TCRdb's copy holds only in-frame clones and misses some; the assay was immunoSEQ multiplex PCR. This sample has about 150,000 clones, with around nine tenths found just once. The sequenced sample consisted of PBMCs. These receptors were collected from a woman younger than 35 in good health and CMV-seropositive.

The chain is built from TRBV6-1 and TRBJ2-7, with 7 nucleotides matching TRBD2. Per the germline V gene, CDR1 is MNHNS and CDR2 is SASEGT. The CDR3 runs to 15 residues. V lost 6 bases, J lost 3 bases, and 11 bases stayed unmatched. The CDR3 DNA sequence: TGTGCCAGCAGGCGACAAGCGGGACCCCGCTACGAGCAGTACTTC. It codes for CASRRQAGPRYEQYF.

The J gene is TRBJ2-1, the V gene TRBV5-4; D is unresolved. CDR1 and CDR2 from the germline V gene are SGHNT and YYREEE (reference sequence). The ends were cut back, 4 bases at V and 4 bases at J, with 12 bases in the middle. CDR3 length: 14 residues. CDR3 sequence reads: CASSPPQRYNEQFF. CDR3 nucleotides: TGTGCCAGCAGCCCCCCCCAACGGTACAATGAGCAGTTCTTC.

The chain links TRBV6-6 to TRBJ1-1; 8 bases are shared with TRBD1. V shed 4 bases, J shed 5 bases, and the junction held 6 bases outside the gene matches. Germline CDR1 MNHNY, CDR2 SVGAGI (reference sequence). This CDR3 contains 14 residues. The CDR3 region is CASSSLQGGTEAFF. CDR3 in DNA: TGTGCCAGCAGTTCCCTACAGGGGGGGACTGAAGCTTTCTTT.

The J gene is TRBJ2-7, the V gene TRBV20-1; D gene ambiguous. The CDR3 consists of 11 residues. Germline CDR1 is DFQATT and CDR2 is SNEGSKA (reference sequence). The V end was cut by 6 bases, the J end by 0 bases, with 6 bases between. CDR3 coding DNA: TGCAGTGCCATTTTCTCCTACGAGCAGTACTTC. Translating gives CSAIFSYEQYF.

V usage is TRBV10-3 and J usage is TRBJ1-3, with D possibly matching TRBD1 (6 bases). The CDR3 loop spans 13 amino acids. Germline V gene data show CDR1 as ENHRY and CDR2 as SYGVKD. Trimming took off 6 bases at V and 2 bases at J, with 8 bases between the two ends. In DNA, the CDR3 is TGTGCCATCAGGGGGACAACTGGAAACACCATATATTTT. It translates to CAIRGTTGNTIYF.

The chain couples TRBV4-2 to TRBJ2-7; 9 bases match TRBD1. The CDR3 sequence is 15 residues long. V dropped 3 bases and J dropped 7; count of bases not matched to a gene: 10. The germline V gene has CDR1 LGHNA and CDR2 YNFKEQ. CDR3 protein: CASSHLDRGEVEQYF. The CDR3 nucleotides are TGTGCCAGCAGCCATCTGGACAGGGGTGAGGTAGAGCAGTACTTC.

The chain carries TRBV27 and TRBJ2-5; TRBD2 matches at 7 bases. This CDR3 spans 14 amino acids. CDR1 and CDR2 (germline): MNHEY, SMNVEV (reference sequence). V shed 2 bases, J shed 4 bases, and the junction held 4 bases outside the gene matches. This CDR3 is CASSLAGDGETQYF. The DNA of the CDR3 is TGTGCCAGCAGTTTAGCGGGAGATGGAGAGACCCAGTACTTC.

V and J are TRBV18 and TRBJ2-5; D unclear. V lost 4 bases to trimming and J lost 5 bases, with 11 bases between them. This CDR3 is built from 13 residues. Germline assignment: CDR1 KGHSH and CDR2 LQKENI. CDR3 nucleotide sequence: TGTGCCAGCTCACAAAACAGTGGCGAGACCCAGTACTTC. This codes for CASSQNSGETQYF. The full variable domain, completed using reference TRBV18 and TRBJ2-5, is NAGVMQNPRHLVRRRGQEARLRCSPMKGHSHVYWYRQLPEEGLKFMVYLQKENIIDESGMPKERFSAEFPKEGPSILRIQQVVRGDSAAYFCASSQNSGETQYFGPGTRLLVL.

The chain carries TRBV11-3 and TRBJ2-5; TRBD2 matches at 13 bases. This CDR3 is built from 16 residues. Germline V gives CDR1 SGHNT, CDR2 YENEEA. V gave up 8 bases and J gave up 4 bases; unmatched junction bases: 10. The CDR3 DNA sequence: TGTGCCAGCGGATACCCCGGACTAGCGGGAGTAGAGACCCAGTACTTC. Translating it yields CASGYPGLAGVETQYF.

The chain couples TRBV27 to TRBJ2-7; the match to TRBD1 covers 7 bases. V shed 7 bases, J shed 7 bases, and the junction held 28 bases outside the gene matches. Per the germline V gene, CDR1 is MNHEY and CDR2 is SMNVEV (reference sequence). The CDR3 totals 19 residues. The CDR3: CASTIYRDRPPRRSPEQYF. CDR3 nucleotide sequence: TGTGCCAGCACCATATACCGGGACAGACCTCCGCGGCGTTCTCCGGAGCAGTACTTC.

Details on this clone: One end of the junction fails to match germline, which may point to a read error. V is TRBV30 and J is TRBJ2-2, with TRBD2 matching over 7 bases. The CDR3 is 15 amino acids. Germline CDR1 reads GTSNPN; CDR2 reads SVGIG (reference sequence). The CDR3 protein is CAWSVSGTNTGELSF. As DNA, the CDR3 is TGTGCCTGGAGTGTCAGCGGGACGAACACCGGGGAGCTGTCTTTT.

CDR3 nucleotide sequence: TGCGCCAGCAGCACTACAGGGGCGCGGGACACTGAAGCTTTCTTT. Translating it yields CASSTTGARDTEAFF. The chain links TRBV5-1 to TRBJ1-1; 7 bases line up with TRBD1. The germline CDR1 and CDR2 sequences are SGHRS and YFSETQ. J lost 3 bases, V lost 4 bases, and 9 bases had no gene match. The CDR3 extends over 15 amino acids. Based on the CDR3 plus reference TRBV5-1 and TRBJ1-1, the full variable domain is KAGVTQTPRYLIKTRGQQVTLSCSPISGHRSVSWYQQTPGQGLQFLFEYFSETQRNKGNFPGRFSGRQFSNSRSEMNVSTLELGDSALYLCASSTTGARDTEAFFGQGTRLTVV.

This clone has just one count. This chain links TRBV5-1 with TRBJ1-1; D ambiguous. The CDR3 totals 15 residues. From germline, CDR1 is SGHRS and CDR2 YFSETQ. V lost 0 bases and J lost 8, with 17 bases in between. The CDR3 spells CASSLVGSEKAEAFF. The CDR3 bases are TGCGCCAGCAGCTTGGTGGGGAGTGAAAAAGCCGAAGCTTTCTTT.

This rearrangement joins TRBV9 to TRBJ2-7, with 7 bases aligning to TRBD2. In germline, CDR1 is SGDLS, CDR2 YYNGEE. The V segment lost 5 bases and the J segment 0 bases; nucleotides outside the gene matches: 8. The CDR3 is 15 residues long. The CDR3 sequence is CASSVSGTTSYEQYF. The CDR3 DNA follows: TGTGCCAGCAGTGTAAGCGGGACCACCTCCTACGAGCAGTACTTC.

The chain carries TRBV10-3 and TRBJ2-7; TRBD2 matches at 16 bases. The CDR3 consists of 15 residues. Germline assignment: CDR1 ENHRY and CDR2 SYGVKD. The V gene end was trimmed by 5 bases and the J gene end by 4 bases; junction bases not matched to a gene: 2. The CDR3 coding sequence is TGTGCCATCAGTCCGGGACTAGCGGGAGGGTACGAGCAGTACTTC. This translates into CAISPGLAGGYEQYF.

This rearrangement joins TRBV6-1 to TRBJ1-2; D not certain. Germline CDR1 and CDR2: MNHNS and SASEGT. Trimming stripped 3 bases from V and 4 bases from J, with 6 bases between. This CDR3 is 12 amino acids long. The chain's CDR3 is CASSEASYGYTF. The CDR3 bases are TGTGCCAGCAGTGAGGCAAGCTATGGCTACACCTTC.

The J gene is TRBJ2-5, the V gene TRBV11-3, with D maybe TRBD1 (6 bases). The germline V gene has CDR1 SGHNT and CDR2 YENEEA. Trimming left V 5 bases short and J 5 bases short, with 15 bases between. The CDR3 loop spans 14 amino acids. DNA of the CDR3: TGTGCCAGCAGCCGACGACAGGCGGTGGAGACCCAGTACTTC. This sequence encodes CASSRRQAVETQYF.

The chain combines TRBV5-1 with TRBJ2-3; D ambiguous. CDR3 length: 12 amino acids. Germline V lookup: CDR1 SGHRS, CDR2 YFSETQ. V lost 5 bases to trimming and J lost 5 bases, with 9 bases between them. CDR3 loop: CASRFGEDTQYF. CDR3 nucleotides: TGCGCCAGCAGATTCGGTGAAGATACGCAGTATTTT. The full variable domain, its missing parts supplied by reference TRBV5-1 and TRBJ2-3, is KAGVTQTPRYLIKTRGQQVTLSCSPISGHRSVSWYQQTPGQGLQFLFEYFSETQRNKGNFPGRFSGRQFSNSRSEMNVSTLELGDSALYLCASRFGEDTQYFGPGTRLTVL.

The chain couples TRBV6-5 to TRBJ2-3; D may be TRBD2 (5 bases). The CDR3 is 14 amino acids. Between the trimmed V and J ends, which lost 7 bases and 4 bases, there was a span of 15 bases. Germline V gene lookup returns CDR1 MNHEY and CDR2 SVGAGI. CDR3 bases: TGTGCCAGCATGGCAAGCGGAATTGCAGATACGCAGTATTTT. Protein sequence: CASMASGIADTQYF.

The chain employs TRBV7-9 and TRBJ2-7, with D possibly matching TRBD1 (6 bases). The CDR3 is 13 residues long. The V end was cut by 3 bases, the J end by 3 bases, with 9 bases between. Germline CDR1 SEHNR, CDR2 FQNEAQ (reference sequence). The CDR3 is CASSLEDSYEQYF. The DNA for the CDR3 is TGTGCCAGCAGCTTGGAGGACAGCTACGAGCAGTACTTC.

The V call is TRBV11-2, the J call TRBJ2-3, with 11 bases aligning to TRBD1. Germline V CDR1 and CDR2: SGHAT, FQNNGV. The CDR3 sequence is 15 residues long. V gave up 5 bases and J gave up 6 bases; unmatched junction bases: 7. The CDR3 is CASSPWTGGKDTQYF. Written as DNA, the CDR3 is TGTGCCAGCAGCCCCTGGACAGGGGGCAAGGATACGCAGTATTTT.

The chain has TRBV19 and TRBJ2-1, with 10 bases lining up with TRBD2. V dropped 7 bases and J dropped 9; count of bases not matched to a gene: 12. Germline CDR1 and CDR2: LNHDA and SQIVND (reference sequence). The CDR3 extends over 15 amino acids. CDR3 in amino acids: CASTGIGTSVTEQFF. CDR3 nucleotides: TGTGCCAGTACGGGAATCGGGACTAGCGTCACTGAGCAGTTCTTC.

The rearrangement uses TRBV11-3 and TRBJ2-5; D not certain. The CDR3 length is 11 residues. V was trimmed by 3 bases and J by 5 bases, leaving 4 bases between them. Germline CDR1 reads SGHNT; CDR2 reads YENEEA. CDR3 coding DNA: TGTGCCAGCAGCTTCGTGGAGACCCAGTACTTC. Translation: CASSFVETQYF.

The chain couples TRBV25-1 to TRBJ1-2, with TRBD1 identical over 7 bases. CDR1 is MGHDK and CDR2 is SYGVNS in the germline V gene. The CDR3 totals 14 residues. With 4 bases clipped from V and 4 bases from J, the junction kept 6 bases outside the gene matches. The CDR3 DNA reads TGTGCCAGCAGTGGGACAGGTCAGACCTATGGCTACACCTTC. Translation: CASSGTGQTYGYTF.

The rearrangement joins TRBV30 to TRBJ1-3; 7 nucleotides align to TRBD1. Losses at the gene ends were 7 bases for V and 4 bases for J; bases not matched to a gene: 7. There are 13 residues in the CDR3. CDR1 and CDR2 (germline): GTSNPN, SVGIG (reference sequence). CDR3 region: CAYSPGQGNTIYF. The CDR3 bases are TGTGCCTACTCACCGGGACAGGGAAACACCATATATTTT.

J is TRBJ2-2 and V is TRBV7-8, with a possible D match to TRBD1 (6 bases). The CDR3 consists of 15 residues. Per the germline V gene, CDR1 is SGHVS and CDR2 is FQNEAQ. V was shortened by 2 bases and J by 6 bases, with 13 bases between the two germline ends. CDR3 protein: CASSLFGQGPGELFF. The CDR3 DNA is TGTGCCAGCAGCTTATTCGGCCAGGGGCCCGGGGAGCTGTTTTTT.

V gene TRBV7-9 combines with J gene TRBJ2-1; tentatively, D is TRBD2 (7 bases). The V end was cut by 7 bases, the J end by 0 bases, with 10 bases between. Germline V gene data show CDR1 as SEHNR and CDR2 as FQNEAQ (reference sequence). The CDR3 runs 14 residues. DNA for the CDR3: TGTGCCAGCAAGCGGGACACCTCCTACAATGAGCAGTTCTTC. Protein product: CASKRDTSYNEQFF.